This T cell receptor beta chain was profiled in a study of cytomegalovirus exposure and HLA in healthy donors. This PCR relied on a set of 60 Vbeta primers and 13 Jbeta primers. Measured with immunoSEQ multiplex PCR; TCRdb has only the in-frame clones, and not every one. The sample has about 45,000 clones; roughly 90% are singletons. Trimming shortened V by 0 bases and J by 5 bases, and 8 bases separated the two germline ends. Germline CDR1 and CDR2: MNHEY and SVGAGI. CDR3 length: 14 amino acids. The chain links TRBV6-5 to TRBJ1-5; D uncertain. Sequencing was carried out using PBMCs. The receptor was isolated from a woman aged 40 to 50 in good health and CMV-seropositive. The CDR3 here is CASSYSRRDQPQHF. CDR3 nucleotide sequence: TGTGCCAGCAGTTACTCGAGGAGGGATCAGCCCCAGCATTTT.